Shown below are 20 T cell receptor beta chains from a single sample sequenced in a study of blood T cell repertoires in COVID-19. Assay: immunoSEQ multiplex PCR; the TCRdb copy retains only in-frame clones and omits some. The sample contains fewer than 650,000 clones, around nine tenths of which appear only once. What was sequenced was peripheral blood. The receptors were gathered from a woman aged 45-59 years with COVID-19, enrolled during active disease.

This clone is a singleton in its sample. This chain joins TRBV3-1 (or the pseudogene TRBV3-2) and TRBJ1-1; D perhaps matches TRBD1 (5 bases). V lost 3 bases and J lost 4, with 12 bases in between. This CDR3 region has 14 residues. Germline loops: CDR1 LGHDT, CDR2 YNNKEL (reference sequence). The CDR3 DNA follows: TGTGCCAGCAGCCAGGGTCCTAGGGGCACTGAAGCTTTCTTT. This encodes CASSQGPRGTEAFF.

This clone was seen once. V gene TRBV3-1 (or the pseudogene TRBV3-2) combines with J gene TRBJ1-4; tentative D call: TRBD1 (5 bases). This CDR3 comprises 16 residues. V shed 4 bases and J shed 8 bases, with 20 bases lying between them. The germline gives CDR1 LGHDT, CDR2 YNNKEL (reference sequence). CDR3 DNA: TGTGCCAGCAGCCCCGACTTTCAGACAGAGCCGGAAAAACTGTTTTTT. This codes for CASSPDFQTEPEKLFF.

This rearrangement joins TRBV3-1 (or the pseudogene TRBV3-2) to TRBJ1-6; 10 bases agree with TRBD1. CDR1 is LGHDT and CDR2 is YNNKEL in the germline V gene (reference sequence). The CDR3 consists of 16 residues. The J segment lost 7 bases and the V segment lost 2 bases, leaving 5 bases of the junction unmatched. CDR3 sequence: CASSQLGQGQNSPLHF. The CDR3 DNA is TGTGCCAGCAGCCAATTGGGACAGGGGCAAAATTCACCCCTCCACTTT.

This sequence joins TRBV14 and TRBJ1-2; 7 bases map to TRBD1. J lost 4 bases, V lost 0 bases, and 5 bases had no gene match. This CDR3 spans 15 amino acids. Per germline, CDR1 SGHDN and CDR2 FVKESK. CDR3 sequence: CASSQDPDRFYGYTF. CDR3 nucleotides: TGTGCCAGCAGCCAAGATCCGGACAGGTTCTATGGCTACACCTTC.

V usage is TRBV9 and J usage is TRBJ1-5, with a weak D call TRBD1 (5 bases). The CDR3 totals 14 residues. The V and J ends lost 5 bases and 2 bases respectively, with 11 bases between them. Germline V lookup: CDR1 SGDLS, CDR2 YYNGEE. The CDR3 region has the DNA TGTGCCAGCAGTGGAGGGACCGGCAATCAGCCCCAGCATTTT. It yields the protein CASSGGTGNQPQHF.

The V gene is TRBV30, the J gene TRBJ1-3; unclear D gene. Per germline, CDR1 GTSNPN and CDR2 SVGIG (reference sequence). Between the trimmed V and J ends, which lost 3 bases and 4 bases, there was a span of 13 bases. The CDR3 length is 14 residues. The chain's CDR3 is CAWSPGRAGNTIYF. The CDR3, as DNA: TGTGCCTGGAGCCCGGGGAGAGCAGGAAACACCATATATTTT. Looking up the rest from reference TRBV30 and TRBJ1-3 gives the full variable domain: SQTIHQWPATLVQPVGSPLSLECTVEGTSNPNLYWYRQAAGRGLQLLFYSVGIGQISSEVPQNLSASRPQDRQFILSSKKLLLSDSGFYLCAWSPGRAGNTIYFGEGSWLTVV.

The chain combines TRBV6-5 with TRBJ1-1; D may be TRBD1 (6 bases). The CDR3 extends over 15 amino acids. Trimming removed 5 bases at V and 3 bases at J, with 16 bases between. Per germline, CDR1 MNHEY and CDR2 SVGAGI. The CDR3 loop reads CASSRRGLLDTEAFF. In nucleotides, the CDR3 is TGTGCCAGCAGTCGCAGGGGTCTGCTGGACACTGAAGCTTTCTTT.

The V call is TRBV6-5, the J call TRBJ1-2; a possible D gene is TRBD1 (5 bases). There are 15 residues in the CDR3. Trimming took 4 bases from V and 3 from J, leaving 15 bases between them. Germline assignment: CDR1 MNHEY and CDR2 SVGAGI. DNA of the CDR3: TGTGCCAGCAGTTTGGTCGGCAGGGCCGACTATGGCTACACCTTC. Translating gives CASSLVGRADYGYTF.

The chain has TRBV5-8 and TRBJ2-7, with 9 bases fitting TRBD1. The CDR3 is 14 amino acids. J was trimmed by 5 bases and V by 4 bases; bases with no gene match: 7. The germline V gene encodes CDR1 SGHTS and CDR2 YDEGEE. The CDR3 bases are TGTGCCAGCAGCACCGGACAGGGGCCCCACGAGCAGTACTTC. It yields the protein CASSTGQGPHEQYF.

The chain recombines TRBV19 with TRBJ1-4; the D is unclear. The CDR3 spans 11 residues. Per the germline V gene, CDR1 is LNHDA and CDR2 is SQIVND (reference sequence). The V end lost 5 bases, the J end lost 14 bases, and 12 bases lay between the germline ends. Here the CDR3 reads CASSDIFSLFF. Written as DNA, the CDR3 is TGTGCCAGTAGTGACATTTTCAGCCTGTTTTTT. Together with reference TRBV19 and TRBJ1-4, the CDR3 gives the full variable domain: DGGITQSPKYLFRKEGQNVTLSCEQNLNHDAMYWYRQDPGQGLRLIYYSQIVNDFQKGDIAEGYSVSREKKESFPLTVTSAQKNPTAFYLCASSDIFSLFFGSGTQLSVL.

This chain connects TRBV28 to TRBJ1-4; tentatively, D is TRBD1 (6 bases). CDR1 is MDHEN, CDR2 SYDVKM, per germline. V lost 5 bases to trimming and J lost 4 bases, with 11 bases between them. The length of the CDR3 is 14 residues. CDR3 DNA: TGTGCCAGCAGTCGACAGGTTAATAATGAAAAACTGTTTTTT. This sequence encodes CASSRQVNNEKLFF. The full variable domain, rest sourced from reference TRBV28 and TRBJ1-4, is DVKVTQSSRYLVKRTGEKVFLECVQDMDHENMFWYRQDPGLGLRLIYFSYDVKMKEKGDIPEGYSVSREKKERFSLILESASTNQTSMYLCASSRQVNNEKLFFGSGTQLSVL.

The genes are TRBV10-3 and TRBJ1-2; D call uncertain. Trimming left V 4 bases short and J 6 bases short, with 15 bases between. This CDR3 region has 14 residues. The germline CDR1 and CDR2 sequences are ENHRY and SYGVKD. In nucleotides, the CDR3 is TGTGCCATCAGTGGGGCCGGGGTAGCGAATGGCTACACCTTC. Translated, it gives CAISGAGVANGYTF.

This clone was recorded at least ten times. The V gene is TRBV5-4, the J gene TRBJ1-6; tentative D call: TRBD1 (6 bases). CDR3 length equals 16 residues. CDR1 and CDR2 from the germline V gene are SGHNT and YYREEE (reference sequence). Trimming removed 3 bases from V and 6 bases from J, with 16 bases in between. CDR3 sequence reads: CASSSPSQGSNSPLHF. The CDR3 DNA follows: TGTGCCAGCAGCTCCCCCTCTCAGGGGTCTAATTCACCCCTCCACTTT.

J is TRBJ1-5 and V is TRBV4-2; TRBD1 aligns across 7 bases. V shed 3 bases and J 7 bases; nucleotides not matched to a gene: 9. This CDR3 comprises 15 residues. Germline V gene sequence: CDR1 LGHNA, CDR2 YNFKEQ. The CDR3, as DNA: TGTGCCAGCAGCCAGGTGACAGGGACGGAGCAGCCCCAGCATTTT. Protein product: CASSQVTGTEQPQHF.

V usage is TRBV3-1 (or the pseudogene TRBV3-2) and J usage is TRBJ2-7; the match to TRBD2 covers 7 bases. The junction had 7 bases not matched to a gene; V was cut back by 3 bases and J by 5 bases. The CDR3 is 14 amino acids. Germline CDR1 and CDR2: LGHDT and YNNKEL (reference sequence). The CDR3: CASSHAGRGDEQYF. The CDR3 DNA follows: TGTGCCAGCAGCCATGCGGGGAGGGGCGACGAGCAGTACTTC.

The chain couples TRBV5-6 to TRBJ2-3; possibly TRBD1 for D (6 bases). V was shortened by 3 bases and J by 2 bases, with 16 bases between the two germline ends. Germline V gives CDR1 SGHDT, CDR2 YYEEEE. This CDR3 is 16 amino acids long. This CDR3 reads CASSSPRDIPTDTQYF. CDR3 in DNA: TGTGCCAGCAGCTCCCCTCGGGACATCCCCACAGATACGCAGTATTTT.

V usage is TRBV4-2 and J usage is TRBJ1-1, with 9 bases aligning to TRBD1. The CDR3 sequence is 15 residues long. The ends lost 4 bases at V and 3 bases at J; junction bases unmatched: 6. Germline V gives CDR1 LGHNA, CDR2 YNFKEQ. CDR3 DNA: TGTGCCAGCAGCCGACAGACAGGGGGTTACACTGAAGCTTTCTTT. This translates into CASSRQTGGYTEAFF.

The chain is built from TRBV7-9 and TRBJ1-1; TRBD1 is a possible D gene (5 bases). The CDR3 covers 13 residues. The germline CDR1 and CDR2 sequences are SEHNR and FQNEAQ (reference sequence). Trimming removed 1 base at V and 10 bases at J, with 13 bases between. CDR3 sequence (DNA): TGTGCCAGCAGCTTAGAGTCACGGAGGGGAGCTTTCTTT. Its translation: CASSLESRRGAFF.

Written as DNA, the CDR3 is TGTGCCAGCAGTGAGACCCTGACTAGCGGGGGGTCCACAGATACGCAGTATTTT. It encodes CASSETLTSGGSTDTQYF. This chain uses TRBV6-1 with TRBJ2-3; 13 bases fit TRBD2. Germline-derived CDR1 and CDR2 are MNHNS and SASEGT. CDR3 length: 18 residues. J lost 2 bases, V lost 3 bases, and 8 bases had no gene match.

This clone has more than one count but fewer than ten. The V call is TRBV2, the J call TRBJ1-2; D call uncertain. The V gene's germline CDR1 is SNHLY and CDR2 FYNNEI. This CDR3 comprises 12 residues. V was trimmed by 5 bases and J by 4 bases, leaving 8 bases between them. The CDR3 nucleotides are TGTGCCAGCAGTAGGGAGCGCTATGGCTACACCTTC. It specifies CASSRERYGYTF.